This TCR beta chain is drawn from a study of cytomegalovirus exposure and HLA in healthy donors. Germline V lookup: CDR1 SGHDT, CDR2 YYEEEE. The CDR3 sequence is 15 residues long. Between the trimmed V and J ends, which lost 4 bases and 5 bases, there was a span of 16 bases. This clone occurred once. Its antigen is not identified. Study outcomes and limitations: Specific recognition of CMV antigens was confirmed in vitro for three chains (all CMV-associated). Reports credit the classifier with highly specific, highly sensitive diagnosis of cytomegalovirus status. Overall, roughly 170 TCR beta chains were annotated as cytomegalovirus-associated.

TCRdb's copy holds only in-frame clones and misses some; the assay was immunoSEQ multiplex PCR. The table has some 170,000 clones, approximately 86% seen once. The source is a man in his late teens or twenties in good health and CMV-seropositive. The rearrangement uses TRBV5-6 and TRBJ1-5; tentatively, D is TRBD1 (6 bases). The specimen was PBMCs. DNA for the CDR3: TGTGCCAGCAGCGTAACCGGCCAGGGGCATCAGCCCCAGCATTTT. Residues: CASSVTGQGHQPQHF. Full variable domain (outside the CDR3, taken from reference TRBV5-6 and TRBJ1-5): DAGVTQSPTHLIKTRGQQVTLRCSPKSGHDTVSWYQQALGQGPQFIFQYYEEEERQRGNFPDRFSGHQFPNYSSELNVNALLLGDSALYLCASSVTGQGHQPQHFGDGTRLSIL.